This record covers a single TCR beta chain. The antigen is not known. This specimen comes from a study of cytotoxic CD8 clonotypes in ibrutinib-treated CLL. Regarding the study as a whole: Clonality showed a rise at ibrutinib response that reversed toward baseline at progression. Public clonotypes proved infrequent, and on treatment they shrank or remained steady. Sustained-remission patients were sampled at different times than progressing patients were.

From germline, CDR1 is GTSNPN and CDR2 SVGIG (reference sequence). The CDR3 consists of 14 residues. V shed 2 bases and J shed 7 bases, with 14 bases lying between them. Generated by immunoSEQ multiplex PCR, the TCRdb table keeps only in-frame clones and is missing some. The table includes about 310,000 clones, roughly 85% detected once. Material: PBMCs, obtained before ibrutinib treatment. This chain links TRBV30 with TRBJ2-2; possibly TRBD1 or TRBD2 for D (5 bases each). This TCR was sampled from a human donor with chronic lymphocytic leukemia. DNA of the CDR3: TGTGCCTGGAGTCACGCGAGAGGGGTCGGGGAGCTGTTTTTT. Translated: CAWSHARGVGELFF. Together with reference TRBV30 and TRBJ2-2, the CDR3 gives the full variable domain: SQTIHQWPATLVQPVGSPLSLECTVEGTSNPNLYWYRQAAGRGLQLLFYSVGIGQISSEVPQNLSASRPQDRQFILSSKKLLLSDSGFYLCAWSHARGVGELFFGEGSRLTVL.